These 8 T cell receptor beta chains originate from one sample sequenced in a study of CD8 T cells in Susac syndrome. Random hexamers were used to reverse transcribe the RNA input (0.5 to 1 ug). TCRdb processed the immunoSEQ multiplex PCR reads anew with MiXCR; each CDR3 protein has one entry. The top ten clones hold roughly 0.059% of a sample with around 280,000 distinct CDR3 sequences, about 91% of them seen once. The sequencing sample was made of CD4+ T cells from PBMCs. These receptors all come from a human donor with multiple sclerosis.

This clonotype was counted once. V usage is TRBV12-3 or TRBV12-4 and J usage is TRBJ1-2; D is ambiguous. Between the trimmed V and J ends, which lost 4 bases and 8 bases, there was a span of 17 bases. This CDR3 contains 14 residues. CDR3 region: CASSSEYAIRGYTF. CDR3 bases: TGTGCCAGCAGTTCCGAATACGCGATCCGGGGCTACACCTTC.

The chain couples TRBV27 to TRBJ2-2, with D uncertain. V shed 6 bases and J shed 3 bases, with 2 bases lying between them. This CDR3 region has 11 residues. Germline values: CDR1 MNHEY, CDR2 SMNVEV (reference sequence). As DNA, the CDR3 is TGTGCCAGCAGACACACCGGGGAGCTGTTTTTT. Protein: CASRHTGELFF.

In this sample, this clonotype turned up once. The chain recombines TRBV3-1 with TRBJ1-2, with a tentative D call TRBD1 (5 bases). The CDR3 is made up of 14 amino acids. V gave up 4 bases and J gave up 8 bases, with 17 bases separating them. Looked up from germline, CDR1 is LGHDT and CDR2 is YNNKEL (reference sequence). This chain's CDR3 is CASSPPGQRKGYTF. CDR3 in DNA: TGTGCCAGCAGCCCCCCGGGGCAGAGGAAAGGCTACACCTTC.

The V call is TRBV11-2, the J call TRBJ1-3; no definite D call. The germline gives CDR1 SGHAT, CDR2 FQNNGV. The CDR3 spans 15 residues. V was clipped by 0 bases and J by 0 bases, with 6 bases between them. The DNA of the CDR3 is TGTGCCAGCAGCTTAGAAGTAAGCTCTGGAAACACCATATATTTT. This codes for CASSLEVSSGNTIYF. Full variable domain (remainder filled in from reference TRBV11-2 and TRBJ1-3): EAGVAQSPRYKIIEKRQSVAFWCNPISGHATLYWYQQILGQGPKLLIQFQNNGVVDDSQLPKDRFSAERLKGVDSTLKIQPAKLEDSAVYLCASSLEVSSGNTIYFGEGSWLTVV.

The CDR3, as DNA: TGCGCCAGCAGCCAAATAGCGGGAGGGCACGAGACCCAGTACTTC. It specifies CASSQIAGGHETQYF. This chain joins TRBV4-3 and TRBJ2-5; 11 positions agree with TRBD2. Germline V gene sequence: CDR1 LGHNA, CDR2 YSLEER. CDR3 size: 15 residues. Trimming cost V 2 bases and J 5 bases; bases outside gene matches: 4.

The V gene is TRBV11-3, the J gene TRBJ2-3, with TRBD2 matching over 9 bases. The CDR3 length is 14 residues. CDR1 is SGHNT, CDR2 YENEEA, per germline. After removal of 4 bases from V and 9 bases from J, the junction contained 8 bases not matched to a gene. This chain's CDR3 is CASSSAGGGYTQYF. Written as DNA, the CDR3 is TGTGCCAGCAGCTCGGCGGGGGGGGGTTACACGCAGTATTTT.

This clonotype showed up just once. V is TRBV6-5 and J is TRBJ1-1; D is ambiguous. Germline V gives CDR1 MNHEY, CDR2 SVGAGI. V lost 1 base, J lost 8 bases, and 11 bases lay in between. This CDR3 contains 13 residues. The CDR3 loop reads CASSYFREGEAFF. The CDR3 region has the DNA TGTGCCAGCAGTTACTTTAGGGAGGGCGAAGCTTTCTTT.

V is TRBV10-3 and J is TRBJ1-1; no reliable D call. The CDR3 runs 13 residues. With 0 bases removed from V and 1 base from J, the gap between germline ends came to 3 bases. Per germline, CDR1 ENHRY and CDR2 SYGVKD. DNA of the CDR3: TGTGCCATCAGTGAGTCGGAGAACACTGAAGCTTTCTTT. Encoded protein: CAISESENTEAFF.